Listed below are T cell receptor beta chains from one sample, sequenced in a study of blood T cells in healthy people across ages. TCRdb processed the 5' RACE reads anew with MiXCR; each CDR3 protein has one entry. Here the sample spans 790,000 or so distinct CDR3 sequences, about half being singletons. Sequencing was done on a sample of blood. Receptors originate from an elderly man in good health. Both conserved end residues are part of each CDR3. A D gene is named only where the DNA matches it firmly. Not every row has a clone size; where given, it reads once, few, many or a size class.

TRBV25-1	.	.	TRBJ1-6	CASSEDTFSPLHF	TGTGCCAGCAGTGAAGACACATTTTCACCCCTCCACTTT
TRBV7-2	few	TRBD2	TRBJ2-3	CASSSMGGDSTDTQYF	TGTGCCAGCAGCTCAATGGGGGGGGACAGCACAGATACGCAGTATTTT
TRBV20-1	few	.	TRBJ2-3	CSAPRSTDTQYF	TGCAGTGCACCACGGAGCACAGATACGCAGTATTTT
TRBV25-1	few	TRBD1	TRBJ2-1	CASSGAGTEVQFF	TGTGCCAGCAGTGGCGCCGGGACAGAGGTGCAGTTCTTC
TRBV3-1	few	.	TRBJ2-1	CASSNGLSVYNEQFF	TGTGCCAGCAGCAACGGACTTAGCGTCTACAATGAGCAGTTCTTC
TRBV4-3	few	TRBD2	TRBJ2-6	CASSQEIAGGLFSGANVLTF	TGCGCCAGCAGCCAAGAAATAGCGGGAGGACTATTCTCTGGGGCCAACGTCCTGACTTTC
TRBV9	.	.	TRBJ1-5	CASSVGGAVQPQHF	TGTGCCAGCAGCGTAGGTGGGGCGGTTCAGCCCCAGCATTTT
TRBV5-1	.	.	TRBJ2-7	CASSLGQGGTGEQYF	TGCGCCAGCAGCTTGGGACAGGGAGGAACAGGCGAGCAGTACTTC
TRBV30	.	TRBD1	TRBJ2-1	CAWSPPGQAFYNEQFF	TGTGCCTGGAGTCCCCCTGGACAGGCCTTCTACAATGAGCAGTTCTTC
TRBV12-3/TRBV12-4	.	TRBD2	TRBJ2-5	CASSSQRGGWEETQYF	TGTGCCAGCAGTTCTCAGCGGGGGGGCTGGGAAGAGACCCAGTACTTC
TRBV20-1	.	.	TRBJ1-5	CSAREDTGRPQHF	TGCAGTGCTAGAGAGGACACCGGACGACCCCAGCATTTT
TRBV7-2	few	TRBD1	TRBJ1-4	CASSPDRVREKLFF	TGTGCCAGCAGCCCCGACAGGGTCCGGGAAAAACTGTTTTTT
TRBV2	once	TRBD1	TRBJ2-2	CASNVDRDTGELFF	TGTGCCAGCAACGTCGACAGGGATACCGGGGAGCTGTTTTTT
TRBV5-1	many	.	TRBJ2-3	CASSLAMGQADTQYF	TGCGCCAGCAGCTTGGCCATGGGGCAGGCAGATACGCAGTATTTT
TRBV20-1	.	.	TRBJ2-3	CSARDLFGPSSTDTQYF	TGCAGTGCTAGAGATCTCTTTGGTCCCTCTAGCACAGATACGCAGTATTTT
TRBV28	.	TRBD1	TRBJ2-7	CASSPRDRVLETLYF	TGTGCCAGCAGTCCGCGGGACAGGGTGTTAGAGACCCTGTACTTC
TRBV4-3	many	TRBD2	TRBJ2-7	CASSQFSGSYEQYF	TGCGCCAGCAGCCAATTTAGCGGGAGCTACGAGCAGTACTTC
TRBV7-2	.	.	TRBJ2-5	CASSRPDRTQETQYF	TGTGCCAGCAGCCGCCCGGACAGAACACAAGAGACCCAGTACTTC
TRBV12-3/TRBV12-4	many	.	TRBJ2-1	CASSRQKQFF	TGTGCCAGCAGCCGACAGAAACAGTTCTTC
TRBV27	few	TRBD1	TRBJ2-7	CASSSTSGQGRFYEQYF	TGTGCCAGCAGTTCCACCTCCGGACAGGGACGGTTCTACGAGCAGTACTTC
TRBV6-5	.	.	TRBJ2-7	CASSRLVAYGYEQYF	TGTGCCAGCAGTCGCCTCGTAGCGTATGGGTACGAGCAGTACTTC
TRBV5-6	.	.	TRBJ2-5	CASSWGARTNLETQYF	TGTGCCAGCAGCTGGGGTGCGCGGACCAACCTAGAGACCCAGTACTTC
TRBV7-2	.	.	TRBJ2-7	CASSLARAGYEQYF	TGTGCCAGCAGCTTAGCGAGAGCCGGATACGAGCAGTACTTC
TRBV20-1	.	.	TRBJ2-6	CSASRQGAGANVLTF	TGCAGTGCTAGCAGGCAGGGAGCTGGGGCCAACGTCCTGACTTTC
TRBV12-3/TRBV12-4	.	.	TRBJ2-2	CASSFAGAKTGELFF	TGTGCCAGCAGTTTTGCGGGGGCGAAGACCGGGGAGCTGTTTTTT
TRBV9	few	TRBD2	TRBJ2-1	CASSVVAGGIGGEQFF	TGTGCCAGCAGCGTAGTTGCGGGAGGCATTGGAGGTGAGCAGTTCTTC